Here is one TCR beta chain with its context. Its antigen remains undetermined. It has no much larger one-base neighbor in the sample; base qualities were not kept. Based on the germline V gene (reference sequence), the CDR1 and CDR2 sequences are SEHNR and FQNEAQ. Including cysteine and phenylalanine, the CDR3 has 14 amino acids. Only the CDR3 DNA stays, 42 bases, in frame from base 1. V is pruned by 6 bases and J by 4 bases, leaving 6 bases of the junction without a gene match. TCRbeta CDR3 regions were amplified from genomic DNA using the immunoSEQ Assay, a bias-controlled multiplex PCR. The paper's data handling went like this. Within the assay, amplification of reference gene primers was used to estimate how many nucleated cells each sample contained. Sequence reads were collapsed and filtered to measure the absolute abundance of every unique TCRbeta CDR3 rearrangement. For each sample, productive Simpson clonality was calculated by taking the square root of Simpson's diversity index across productive rearrangements. TCRdb provides this immuneACCESS table in a form limited to in-frame rearrangements. Some clones are lacking; in checked studies, under half of them reflect an unresolved V gene, and why the rest are absent is not known. V, J and clone size are those of that table, while D and trimming were read from the DNA. The sample has roughly 500,000 clones on record, 85% to 90% of them singletons. Approximately 1.8% of the sample goes to the ten largest clones.

Enrolling through a virtual design, the prospective study's participants ranged in age from roughly 18 to 89 years and lived across 20 to 30 United States geographic areas. Cohort assignment in the prospective study relied on participant-reported clinical history from a screening survey and a study questionnaire. ImmuneRACE Cohort 3 recovered participants were defined by two consecutive negative NP/OP PCR tests, healthcare professional clearance, or symptom resolution. In the prospective study, mobile phlebotomists collected whole blood, serum and a nasopharyngeal or oropharyngeal swab from each participant. Over a roughly 2-month period, participants in the prospective study had the option of providing additional blood draws and questionnaires. Blood samples from the prospective study were shipped frozen or at room temperature prior to DNA extraction. The data originate from a study of blood T cell repertoires in COVID-19 (dated by TCRdb to 2018 to 2020). Study-wide context: Samples from collaborators originated in the United States, Italy and Spain and spanned both the acute and convalescent phases of COVID-19. Samples came from the ongoing ImmuneRACE study (first 160 participants) plus 1,254 subjects from 6 global collaborators. The repertoires were released in a freely available public database meant as a resource for research on the immune response to SARS-CoV-2. HLA class I and class II types, where available, came from metadata supplied by the sample provider rather than from assay-based typing. A de-identified subject ID, COVID-19 status, age in years and sex were almost always included in the sample metadata. The material from the prospective study consisted of cDNA or gDNA derived from T cells, B-cell-depleted T cells, or PBMCs. Subjects who had been exposed to COVID-19, were actively infected with it, or had recovered from it provided the deeply sampled blood TCRbeta repertoires that made up the dataset.

General findings and caveats noted by the study authors: The quantity of clinical and demographic metadata differed by source and by participant and was supplied without curation.

The rearranged segments are TRBV7-9 and TRBJ2-3; 8 of the junction bases match TRBD2. The TCR was taken from a woman between 35 and 50 years old who had recovered from COVID-19. Sequences were obtained from PBMCs or T cells enriched from blood (not recorded which). The CDR3 protein is CASRKRETSDTQYF. The sequenced DNA: TGTGCCAGCAGAAAGCGGGAGACTTCAGATACGCAGTATTTT. With the portions outside the CDR3 filled from the reference TRBV7-9 and TRBJ2-3 genes, the complete variable region becomes DTGVSQNPRHKITKRGQNVTFRCDPISEHNRLYWYRQTLGQGPEFLTYFQNEAQLEKSRLLSDRFSAERPKGSFSTLEIQRTEQGDSAMYLCASRKRETSDTQYFGPGTRLTVL.